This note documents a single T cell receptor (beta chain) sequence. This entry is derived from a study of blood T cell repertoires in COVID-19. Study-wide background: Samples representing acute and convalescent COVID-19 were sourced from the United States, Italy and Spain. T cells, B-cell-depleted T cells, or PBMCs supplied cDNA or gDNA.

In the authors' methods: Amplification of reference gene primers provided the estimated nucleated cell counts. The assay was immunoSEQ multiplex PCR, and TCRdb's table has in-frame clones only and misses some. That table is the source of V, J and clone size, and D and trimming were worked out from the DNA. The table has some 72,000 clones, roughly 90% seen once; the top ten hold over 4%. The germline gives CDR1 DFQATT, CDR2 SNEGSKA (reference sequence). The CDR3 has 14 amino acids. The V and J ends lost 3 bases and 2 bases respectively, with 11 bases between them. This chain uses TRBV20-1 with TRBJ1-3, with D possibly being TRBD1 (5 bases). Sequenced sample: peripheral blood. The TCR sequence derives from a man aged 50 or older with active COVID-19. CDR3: CSASLSGTGNTIYF. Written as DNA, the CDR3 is TGCAGTGCTAGTCTTTCAGGGACTGGAAACACCATATATTTT.